This entry is about one TCR beta chain. This CDR3 is built from 17 residues. V was clipped by 0 bases and J by 3 bases, with 12 bases between them. Germline-derived CDR1 and CDR2 are MNHNS and SASEGT. These data belong to a study of blood T cell repertoires in COVID-19. Study at large: There were acute and convalescent COVID-19 samples, and they came from the United States, Italy and Spain. Sources were T cells, B-cell-depleted T cells, or PBMCs; the material itself was cDNA or gDNA.

How the authors handled the data: Scientists estimated how many nucleated cells there were by amplifying reference gene primers. Assay: immunoSEQ multiplex PCR; the TCRdb copy retains only in-frame clones and omits some. Clonal size and the V and J genes are those of that table, whereas D and trimming came from the DNA. In the table there are over 200,000 clones, nearly 90% of which are singletons. The sequenced sample consisted of peripheral blood. J is TRBJ1-6 and V is TRBV6-1; D unresolved. The clonotype comes from a woman between 18 and 29 years old who had recovered from COVID-19. The CDR3 region has the DNA TGTGCCAGCAGTGAAGCGAGGCGGGGAAACTATAATTCACCCCTCCACTTT. Translation: CASSEARRGNYNSPLHF.